The T cell receptor (beta chain) described here comes from a study of cytomegalovirus exposure and HLA in healthy donors (TCRdb year 2017). Study-level background: An earlier analysis of roughly 630 of the donors reported approximately 270 Gb of sequence data and 117 million unique TCR beta sequences from 150 million to 200 million T cells. Five DR-DQ haplotypes were treated as single units for association and clustering because of strong linkage in the cohort. Every discovery cohort repertoire had been produced on one sequencing platform. A later genetic analysis took genome-wide SNP genotypes for about 65% of the 666 donors and used that subset as a discovery cohort. Along with the roughly 700-subject first cohort, a separate validation cohort of over a hundred different subjects was used. To predict cytomegalovirus infection status, the study brought together high-throughput TCR immunosequencing, statistical association of individual TCRs with disease status, and machine learning. The aim of the study was to test whether cataloging public T cell receptors could identify signatures of past pathogen exposure. Typing coverage varied by locus: roughly 620-640 donors for A, B, C, DRB1 and DQB1; roughly 500 for DQA1; around 610 for DPA1; around 450 for DPB1. Rather than drawing on any new phenotypic data, the later analysis identified candidate immune exposures from TCR beta sequences and the way those sequences occurred across donors. Across 398 genotyped donors of the cohort, an average of approximately 240,000 unique TCR beta nucleotide sequences per donor were sequenced, and roughly a sixth of those sequences were non-productive. An early release that covered several hundred HLA-typed donors contained approximately 300 gigabases of sequencing data and 70 million to 100 million unique TCR sequences. Alongside the repertoire data, information on donor age, sex, ethnicity and CMV serostatus was compiled. Among the roughly 400 genotyped donors, around 81% belonged to the genetic ancestry cluster associated with self-reported Caucasian donors. Using immunosequencing, the study profiled T cell repertoires from around 680 subjects and related those repertoires to cytomegalovirus serostatus. In an earlier analysis of 587 of the donors, high-throughput TCR beta sequencing was used to judge whether each TCR beta V gene segment behaved as functional or pseudogenic. HLA typing covered class I and class II loci at four-digit resolution. A later analysis re-analyzed previously published TCR beta repertoires from several hundred donors and added high-resolution HLA genotyping to study TCR occurrence patterns. The investigation overall reported the following: An earlier analysis of 587 of the donors showed that most TCR beta V segments appeared in productive rearrangements either about 87% or about 30% of the time, which broadly matched IMGT annotations. Specific HLA alleles were associated with 15,000 to 20,000 TCR beta sequences at a false discovery rate of 0.05 in a later analysis. In a later analysis, HLA-associated TCR beta chains were found to be more clonally expanded and to have lower generation probabilities than equally common non-associated chains. Roughly uniform sequencing depth across donors was assumed in presence/absence analyses, although this assumption may not hold. A further reported finding was that TCR beta sequences accurately predicted the HLA-A and HLA-B alleles for most subjects in the first cohort. In vitro tests confirmed that a few of the cytomegalovirus-associated TCR beta chains recognize cytomegalovirus antigens. HLA typing was unavailable for some donors at each locus, so association tests used only the typed subset. The authors suggested that the approach could potentially be generalized to other disease states and immunological phenotypes. Strong co-occurrence of HLA alleles, especially DR and DQ, made assigning TCR associations to individual alleles difficult. A cluster of highly shared sequence variants was judged likely to be a technical artifact of the sequencing pipeline. In a later genetic analysis, a missense DCLRE1C variant was associated with V-gene and J-gene trimming of TCR beta chains, and the association was replicated in an independent cohort. Because the 87-base-pair reads could not distinguish some IMGT-functional V segments, including TRBV6-2 and TRBV6-3, those segments were excluded. A later analysis reported that several top co-occurrence clusters appeared linked to parvovirus B19, influenza, CMV and Epstein-Barr virus. Linkage disequilibrium might explain the correlated functional status among segregating V segments, but an unknown experimental factor could not be ruled out. Immune exposure information for the cohort was limited to CMV serostatus. In a later analysis, TCR association rates were found to vary across HLA loci, with the most associated TCRs seen for DRB1 alleles and the fewest for HLA-C alleles. While some public TCRs were present in many individuals, most TCR sequences turned up only very rarely across donors. In both the original and validation cohorts, the classifier was reported to diagnose cytomegalovirus status with high specificity and sensitivity. A total of 150 to 200 TCR beta chains were listed by the study as associated with cytomegalovirus. According to a later analysis, most CMV-associated TCR beta chains appeared to be HLA-restricted, and the HLA associations seemed to be driven largely by CMV exposure. The cohort was sequenced for TCR beta chains only, and without alpha or paired-chain data the features that could be detected were limited. Over 15 rarely observed V segments, including chromosome 9 orphons, were excluded from the earlier analysis of several hundred of the donors because counts were too low. Compared with the roughly 710-donor mean, donors in an Asian-associated ancestry cluster had fewer N-insertions in productive TCRs, according to a later genetic analysis.

The cohort was made up of hundreds of healthy bone marrow donors. Cohort members were all nominally healthy when sampled, although unrecorded immune exposures were likely present. The donor tested CMV seropositive, placing the donor among the 250 to 350 seropositive members of the cohort. A peripheral blood sample was collected from each donor, and TCR beta sequencing was performed on peripheral blood mononuclear cells. Genomic DNA extraction from the blood cell samples was performed with the Qiagen DNeasy Blood Extraction Kit. Library creation used the immunoSEQ multiplex PCR assay. For the multiplex PCR, a mixture combining 60 forward primers for TCR Vbeta segments and 13 reverse primers for TCR Jbeta segments was used. The CDR3 region of rearranged TCR beta genes was amplified from genomic DNA with a multiplex PCR assay. The amplified TCR beta libraries were sequenced on the Illumina HiSeq System as 87-base-pair reads. The paper's data handling went like this. In a later analysis, tens of millions of unique TCR beta chains were counted across the 650 to 750 repertoires, and roughly 11 million of these chains were shared by at least two donors. To remove PCR and sequencing errors, raw reads were error-corrected and collapsed into unique sequences using a nearest-neighbor algorithm that merged closely related sequences. To assign V, D and J gene segments, CDR3 sequences were aligned to IMGT reference sequences. For a sequence to be retained, a match of at least six nucleotides to both a V gene segment and a J gene segment was required. A rearrangement counted as productive if the CDR3 had no stop codons and remained in frame with V and J, and every other rearrangement counted as non-productive. CDR3 was defined according to IMGT convention as the region running from the second conserved V-encoded cysteine to the conserved J-encoded phenylalanine. The earlier analysis of about 560 of the donors excluded any sequence lacking an unambiguous match to a single V gene segment. In an earlier analysis of roughly 600 of the donors, a V segment was called functional when productive rearrangements were above 56.7%, and segregating when the standard deviation between donors exceeded 5%. A statistical classification framework was built to diagnose cytomegalovirus status from the catalog of TCR beta chain sequences. A later analysis assigned V and J genes by comparing TCR nucleotide sequences with IMGT/GENE-DB human TR gene sequences. Using the TCRdist pipeline, a later analysis assigned CDR3 sequences along with most-parsimonious VDJ recombination scenarios. In a later analysis, each TCR beta chain was defined by its CDR3 amino acid sequence together with its V-gene family, and reads without a unique V-gene family were excluded. A later analysis removed several hundred highly shared, low-generation-probability nucleotide sequences to deal with suspected cross-contamination and a sequencing artifact. In a later analysis, a clonal expansion index for each public chain was calculated from normalized within-repertoire ranks of inferred template counts. Generation probabilities in a later analysis came from a VDJ recombination model fitted to out-of-frame rearrangements, and those results were checked against IGoR. In a later analysis, hypergeometric tests were used to score TCR-TCR, TCR-HLA and TCR-CMV co-occurrence, with a repertoire-size bias correction applied to TCR pairs. False discovery rates were estimated in a later analysis by permuting HLA or CMV assignments 20 times. A later analysis grouped co-occurring TCRs with DBSCAN, adding TCRdist sequence similarity when clustering within HLA-allele-positive subsets. Repertoires with fewer than 30,000 or more than 120,000 public chains were left out of co-occurrence clustering, as were a handful of repertoires with anomalous nucleotide sharing. The source is immuneACCESS, and TCRdb retained only in-frame sequences with V and J called. Part of the clones is not carried over; for the studies checked, unresolved V genes explain less than half of this, and the remainder is unexplained. V and J calls and clone size are as listed in that table; D and trimming were resolved from the DNA. For this sample there are under 250,000 clones; over 70% appear just once. The top ten clones comprise under 8% of the sample.

As concerns this clone: The antigen it recognizes is unknown. Base qualities are not at hand, and no much larger clone is one base apart.

Counted from cysteine to phenylalanine, this CDR3 has 15 amino acids. The kept DNA is CDR3 alone, 45 bases in frame from the first base. The germline V gene (reference sequence) supplies CDR1 SGHKS and CDR2 YYEKEE. The junction shows trimming of 5 bases on V and 1 base on J, plus 15 bases between the germline ends. The TCR comes from a woman between 55 and 75 years old in good health and CMV-seropositive. The sequence links TRBV5-5 to TRBJ1-1; the D gene is possibly TRBD1, with 5 bases matching. The material sequenced was PBMCs. The CDR3 sequence is CASRSSGRGNTEAFF. The nucleotides are TGTGCCAGCAGAAGCTCAGGGCGGGGGAACACTGAAGCTTTCTTT.